Presented here are 11 T cell receptor beta chains from one specimen sequenced in a study of early T cells in non-severe SARS-CoV-2 infection. In TCRdb, the 5' RACE reads were re-called with MiXCR into one record per CDR3 protein. Among 43,000 or so distinct CDR3 sequences, about 4% were seen once, and the ten largest hold around 2.9%. Sequencing input: whole blood. All receptors derive from an adult who was a healthcare worker with PCR-confirmed SARS-CoV-2 infection or an uninfected control (not recorded which).

Notes on this clonotype: A much larger clonotype is one base distant, so this may be a read error. This sequence joins TRBV7-2 and TRBJ1-2; 10 nucleotides agree with TRBD1. Germline V gene data show CDR1 as SGHTA and CDR2 as FQGNSA. The CDR3 is made up of 14 amino acids. In DNA, the CDR3 is TGTGCCAGCAGCTCCCAGACAGGGGGCTATGGCAACACCTTC. This gives the protein CASSSQTGGYGNTF.

This clonotype showed up many times. This chain uses TRBV14 with TRBJ2-7; possible D gene TRBD1, 6 bases. V was trimmed by 1 base and J by 4 bases, leaving 11 bases between them. From germline, CDR1 is SGHDN and CDR2 FVKESK. The CDR3 extends over 14 amino acids. CDR3 sequence: CASSQGQVVYEQYF. The CDR3 nucleotides are TGTGCCAGCAGCCAAGGACAGGTCGTGTACGAGCAGTACTTC.

The genes are TRBV5-1 and TRBJ1-2; D gene ambiguous. The V gene lost 4 bases and the J gene lost 5 bases, with 18 bases spanning the gap. Per the germline V gene, CDR1 is SGHRS and CDR2 is YFSETQ. CDR3 length: 15 residues. CDR3 residues: CASSPTILAGYGYTF. In nucleotides, the CDR3 is TGCGCCAGCAGCCCGACGATCCTGGCCGGGTATGGCTACACCTTC.

In its sample, this clonotype was seen many times. The chain uses TRBV21-1 and TRBJ2-5; the table's TRBD1 call for D was not verified on the DNA. TRBV21-1 is tagged as a pseudogene. The CDR3 totals 10 residues. The CDR3 loop reads CASTYRAGLF. In DNA form, the CDR3 reads TGTGCCAGCACCTATCGGGCCGGGTTATTC.

This clonotype was seen only a few times. V and J are TRBV24-1 and TRBJ1-5; D is undetermined. This CDR3 spans 11 amino acids. CDR1 is KGHDR and CDR2 is SFDVKD in the germline V gene. CDR3 coding DNA: TGTGTCCCGGGCCGAGATCAGCCCCAGCATTTT. Residues: CVPGRDQPQHF.

This clonotype rates as medium-sized. The chain is built from TRBV19 and TRBJ2-5, with D unresolved. CDR3 length equals 13 residues. Looked up from germline, CDR1 is LNHDA and CDR2 is SQIVND (reference sequence). V was cut by 7 bases and J by 5 bases, with 14 bases left in between. CDR3 DNA: TGTGCCAGTATGGGTCCGCACGGGGAGACCCAGTACTTC. It encodes CASMGPHGETQYF.

In its sample, this clonotype was seen many times. Here the CDR3 DNA reads TGTGCCAGCAGCCCCCGACAGGCCACCTACGAGCAGTACTTC. Its translation: CASSPRQATYEQYF. The gene calls are TRBV11-2 and TRBJ2-7, with D possibly being TRBD1 (6 bases). The V gene lost 5 bases and the J gene lost 2 bases, with 13 bases spanning the gap. Germline lookup yields CDR1 SGHAT and CDR2 FQNNGV. The CDR3 length is 14 residues.

This clonotype occurred many times. This sequence joins TRBV19 and TRBJ2-1, with D hard to call. Trimming cost V 6 bases and J 0 bases, with 6 bases left between them. Looked up from germline, CDR1 is LNHDA and CDR2 is SQIVND (reference sequence). CDR3 length: 13 amino acids. DNA for the CDR3: TGTGCCAGTAGACTCTCCTCCTACAATGAGCAGTTCTTC. It codes for CASRLSSYNEQFF.

Only a few counts were recorded for this clonotype. The junction departs from the called germline gene at one end, perhaps through a read error. The chain recombines TRBV6-5 with TRBJ2-3, with 7 bases fitting TRBD1. Germline V gives CDR1 MNHEY, CDR2 SVGAGI. There are 11 residues in the CDR3. The chain's CDR3 is CVSSRGDTQYF. The CDR3 DNA reads TGTGTCAGCAGCAGGGGGGATACGCAGTATTTT.

This clonotype was counted ten times or more. The V call is TRBV19, the J call TRBJ2-1; 7 bases line up with TRBD1. With V trimmed by 5 bases and J by 4 bases, 5 bases remained unmatched. Per the germline V gene, CDR1 is LNHDA and CDR2 is SQIVND (reference sequence). CDR3 length: 14 amino acids. DNA for the CDR3: TGTGCCAGTAGTCCCGGGACAGAGTACAATGAGCAGTTCTTC. Translating it yields CASSPGTEYNEQFF.

There are many counts of this clonotype. The conserved phenylalanine or tryptophan is not found at the CDR3 terminus, so this likely reflects a read error. This chain uses TRBV12-3 or TRBV12-4 with TRBJ2-7, with 8 bases matching TRBD2. CDR3 length: 16 residues. V lost 4 bases and J lost 2; bases outside the gene matches: 10. In DNA form, the CDR3 reads TGTGCCAGCAGTTCAACTGTTACTAGCGGACCCTACGAGCAGTACTCC. This gives the protein CASSSTVTSGPYEQYS.